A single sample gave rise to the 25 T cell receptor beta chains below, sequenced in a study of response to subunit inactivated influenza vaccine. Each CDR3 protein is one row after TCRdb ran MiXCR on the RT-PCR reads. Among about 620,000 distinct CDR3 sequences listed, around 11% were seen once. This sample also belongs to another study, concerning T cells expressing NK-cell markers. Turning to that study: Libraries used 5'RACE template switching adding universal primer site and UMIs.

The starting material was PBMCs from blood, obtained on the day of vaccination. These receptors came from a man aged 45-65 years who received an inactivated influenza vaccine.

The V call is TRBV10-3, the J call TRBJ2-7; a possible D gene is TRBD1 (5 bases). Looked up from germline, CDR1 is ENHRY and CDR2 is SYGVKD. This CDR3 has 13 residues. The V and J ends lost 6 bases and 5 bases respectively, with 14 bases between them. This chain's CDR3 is CAIRSAGMNEQYF. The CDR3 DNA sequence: TGTGCCATCAGATCAGCAGGGATGAACGAGCAGTACTTC.

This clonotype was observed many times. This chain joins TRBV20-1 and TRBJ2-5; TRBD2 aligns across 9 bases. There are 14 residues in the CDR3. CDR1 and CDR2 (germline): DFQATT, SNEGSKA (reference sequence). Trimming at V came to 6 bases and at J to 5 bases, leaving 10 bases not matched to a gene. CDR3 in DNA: TGCAGTGCACCTAGCGGGGTTTTGCGGGAGACCCAGTACTTC. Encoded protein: CSAPSGVLRETQYF.

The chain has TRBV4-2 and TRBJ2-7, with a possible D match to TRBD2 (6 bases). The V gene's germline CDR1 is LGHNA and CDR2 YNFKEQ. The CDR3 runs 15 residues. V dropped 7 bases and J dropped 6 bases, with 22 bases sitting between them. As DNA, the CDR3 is TGTGCCAGCACCCATAAACACGGGGGATTAGCCGAGCAGTACTTC. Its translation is CASTHKHGGLAEQYF.

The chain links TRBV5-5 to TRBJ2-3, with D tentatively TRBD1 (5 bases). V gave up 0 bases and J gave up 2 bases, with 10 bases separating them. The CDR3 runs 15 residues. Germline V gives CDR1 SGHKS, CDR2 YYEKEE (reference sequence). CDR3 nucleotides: TGTGCCAGCAGCTTGGAGGGGCCGGTCACAGATACGCAGTATTTT. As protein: CASSLEGPVTDTQYF.

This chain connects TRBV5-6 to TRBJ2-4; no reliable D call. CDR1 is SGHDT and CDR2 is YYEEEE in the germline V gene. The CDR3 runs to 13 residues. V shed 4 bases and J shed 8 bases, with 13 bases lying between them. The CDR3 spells CASSLRWSDIQYF. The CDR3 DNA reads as TGTGCCAGCAGCCTCCGTTGGTCGGACATTCAGTACTTC.

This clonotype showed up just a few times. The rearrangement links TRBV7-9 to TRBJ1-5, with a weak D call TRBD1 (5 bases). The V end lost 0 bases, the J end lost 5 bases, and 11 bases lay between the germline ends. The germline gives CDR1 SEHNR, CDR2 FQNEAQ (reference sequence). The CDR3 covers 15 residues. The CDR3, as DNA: TGTGCCAGCAGCTTAGCGCGAGGGACCCATCAGCCCCAGCATTTT. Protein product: CASSLARGTHQPQHF.

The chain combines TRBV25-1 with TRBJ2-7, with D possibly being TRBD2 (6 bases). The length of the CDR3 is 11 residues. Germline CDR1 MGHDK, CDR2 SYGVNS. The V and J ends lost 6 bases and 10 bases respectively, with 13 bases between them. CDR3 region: CASRGGDHQYF. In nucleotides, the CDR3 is TGTGCCAGCAGGGGCGGGGACCACCAGTACTTC.

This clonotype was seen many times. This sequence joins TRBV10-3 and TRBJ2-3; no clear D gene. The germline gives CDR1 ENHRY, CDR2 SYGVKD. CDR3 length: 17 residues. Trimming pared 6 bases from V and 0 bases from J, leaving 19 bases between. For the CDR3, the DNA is TGTGCCATCAGCCCCCTGGCTACTGCCGCTAGCACAGATACGCAGTATTTT. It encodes CAISPLATAASTDTQYF.

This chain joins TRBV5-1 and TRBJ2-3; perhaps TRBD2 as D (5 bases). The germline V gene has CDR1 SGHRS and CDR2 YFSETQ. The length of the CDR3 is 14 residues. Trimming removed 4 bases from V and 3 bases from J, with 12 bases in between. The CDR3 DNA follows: TGCGCCAGCAGCAGACTACCAAATACAGATACGCAGTATTTT. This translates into CASSRLPNTDTQYF.

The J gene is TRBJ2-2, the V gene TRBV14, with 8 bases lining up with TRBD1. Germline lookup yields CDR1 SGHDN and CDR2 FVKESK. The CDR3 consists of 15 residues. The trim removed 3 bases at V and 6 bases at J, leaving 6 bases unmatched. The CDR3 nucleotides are TGTGCCAGCAGCCAGGACAGGGTTCGAGCCGGGGAGCTGTTTTTT. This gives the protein CASSQDRVRAGELFF.

CDR3 protein: CASSAASGGSTDTQYF. CDR3 DNA: TGTGCCAGCAGCGCCGCTAGCGGGGGGAGCACAGATACGCAGTATTTT. The chain employs TRBV6-4 and TRBJ2-3; 11 bases match TRBD2. This CDR3 is built from 16 residues. Germline CDR1 and CDR2: MRHNA and SNTAGT. V dropped 6 bases and J dropped 0; count of bases not matched to a gene: 5.

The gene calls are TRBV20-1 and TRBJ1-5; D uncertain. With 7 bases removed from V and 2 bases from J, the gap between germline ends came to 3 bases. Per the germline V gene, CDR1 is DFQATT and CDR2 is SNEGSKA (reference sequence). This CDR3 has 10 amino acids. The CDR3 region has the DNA TGCAGTGTCGGCAATCAGCCCCAGCATTTT. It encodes CSVGNQPQHF.

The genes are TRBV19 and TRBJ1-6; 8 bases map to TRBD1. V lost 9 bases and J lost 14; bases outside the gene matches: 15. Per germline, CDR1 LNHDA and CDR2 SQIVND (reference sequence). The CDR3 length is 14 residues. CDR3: CASTLTGVGEALHF. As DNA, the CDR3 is TGTGCCAGCACCTTGACAGGGGTCGGGGAAGCCCTCCACTTT.

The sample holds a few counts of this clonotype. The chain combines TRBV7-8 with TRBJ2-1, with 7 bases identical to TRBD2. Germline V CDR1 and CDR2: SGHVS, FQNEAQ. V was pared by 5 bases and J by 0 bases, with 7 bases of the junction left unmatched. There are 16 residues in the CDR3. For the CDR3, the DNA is TGTGCCAGCAGCAAAAGCGGGGTACCCTCCTACAATGAGCAGTTCTTC. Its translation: CASSKSGVPSYNEQFF.

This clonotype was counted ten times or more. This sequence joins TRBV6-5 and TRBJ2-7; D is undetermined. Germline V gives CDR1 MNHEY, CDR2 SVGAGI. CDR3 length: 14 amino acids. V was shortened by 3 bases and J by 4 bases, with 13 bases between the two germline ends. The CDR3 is CASSYRPEDYEQYF. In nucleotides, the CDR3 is TGTGCCAGCAGTTATCGACCAGAGGATTACGAGCAGTACTTC.

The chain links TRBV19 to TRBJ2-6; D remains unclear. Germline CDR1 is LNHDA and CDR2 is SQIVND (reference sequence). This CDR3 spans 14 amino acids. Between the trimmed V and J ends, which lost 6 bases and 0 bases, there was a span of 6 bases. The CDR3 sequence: CASRDGSGANVLTF. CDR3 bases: TGTGCCAGTAGAGATGGCTCTGGGGCCAACGTCCTGACTTTC.

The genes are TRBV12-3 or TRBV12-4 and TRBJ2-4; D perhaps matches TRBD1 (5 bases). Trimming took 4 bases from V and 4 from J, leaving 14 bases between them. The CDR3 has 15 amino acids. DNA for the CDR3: TGTGCCAGCAGTTACATAACAGGCCTTAAAAACATTCAGTACTTC. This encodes CASSYITGLKNIQYF.

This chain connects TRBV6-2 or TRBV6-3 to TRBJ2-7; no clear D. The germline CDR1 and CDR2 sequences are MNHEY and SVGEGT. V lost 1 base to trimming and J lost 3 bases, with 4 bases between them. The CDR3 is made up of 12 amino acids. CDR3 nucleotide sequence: TGTGCCAGCAGTTACTGGAGCTACGAGCAGTACTTC. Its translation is CASSYWSYEQYF.

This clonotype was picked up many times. The CDR3 region has the DNA TGCAGTGCAAACCGACAGGGGATATTCAATCAGCCCCAGCATTTT. Its protein is CSANRQGIFNQPQHF. This chain uses TRBV20-1 with TRBJ1-5; 8 bases agree with TRBD1. Per the germline V gene, CDR1 is DFQATT and CDR2 is SNEGSKA (reference sequence). V shed 6 bases and J 3 bases; nucleotides not matched to a gene: 10. The CDR3 extends over 15 amino acids.

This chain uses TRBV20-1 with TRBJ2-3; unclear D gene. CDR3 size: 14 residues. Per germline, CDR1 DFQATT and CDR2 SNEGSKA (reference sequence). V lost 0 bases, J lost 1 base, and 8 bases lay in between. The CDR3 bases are TGCAGTGCTAGAGATAGATCAGGCACAGATACGCAGTATTTT. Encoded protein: CSARDRSGTDTQYF.

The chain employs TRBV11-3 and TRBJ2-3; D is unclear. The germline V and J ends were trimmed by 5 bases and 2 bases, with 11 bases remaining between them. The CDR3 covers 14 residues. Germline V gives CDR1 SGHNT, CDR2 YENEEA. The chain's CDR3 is CASSPTADTDTQYF. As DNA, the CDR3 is TGTGCCAGCAGCCCGACCGCTGACACAGATACGCAGTATTTT.

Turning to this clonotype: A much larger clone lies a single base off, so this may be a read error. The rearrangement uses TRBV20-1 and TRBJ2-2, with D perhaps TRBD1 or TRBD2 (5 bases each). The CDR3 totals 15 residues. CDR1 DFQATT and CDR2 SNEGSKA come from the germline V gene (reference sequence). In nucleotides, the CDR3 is TGCAGTGCTAGGGTTTCTGGGACGAACATCGGGGAGCTGTTTTTT. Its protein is CSARVSGTNIGELFF.

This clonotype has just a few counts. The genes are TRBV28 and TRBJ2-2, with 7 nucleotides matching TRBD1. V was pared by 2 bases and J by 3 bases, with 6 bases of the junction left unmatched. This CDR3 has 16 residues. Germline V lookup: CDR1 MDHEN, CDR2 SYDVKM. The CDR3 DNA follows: TGTGCCAGCAGTTTAAAACGACAGGGTGACACCGGGGAGCTGTTTTTT. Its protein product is CASSLKRQGDTGELFF.

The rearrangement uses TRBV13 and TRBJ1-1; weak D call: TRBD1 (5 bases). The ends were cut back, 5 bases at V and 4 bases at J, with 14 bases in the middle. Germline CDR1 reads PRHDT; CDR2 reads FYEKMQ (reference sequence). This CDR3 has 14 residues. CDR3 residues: CASSPQTGGTEAFF. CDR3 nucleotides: TGTGCCAGCAGCCCCCAGACGGGGGGCACTGAAGCTTTCTTT. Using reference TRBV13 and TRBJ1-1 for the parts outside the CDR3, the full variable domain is AAGVIQSPRHLIKEKRETATLKCYPIPRHDTVYWYQQGPGQDPQFLISFYEKMQSDKGSIPDRFSAQQFSDYHSELNMSSLELGDSALYFCASSPQTGGTEAFFGQGTRLTVV.

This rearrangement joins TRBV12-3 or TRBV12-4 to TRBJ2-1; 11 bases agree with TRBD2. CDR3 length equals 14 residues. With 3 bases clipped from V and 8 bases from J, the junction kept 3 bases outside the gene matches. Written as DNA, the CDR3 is TGTGCCAGCAGTTTGCGACTAGCGGGACATGAGCAGTTCTTC. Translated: CASSLRLAGHEQFF.